The clone carrying this T cell receptor beta chain was counted once. The antigen remains unidentified. This sample is drawn from a study of T cell clones after liver transplantation. Study background: TCRbeta sequencing after a pre-transplant mixed lymphocyte reaction identified graft-donor-reactive clones, later tracked in post-transplant blood. Patients counted as tolerant after at least one year off all immunosuppression, enzymes not exceeding twice normal.

Points from the study as a whole: Graft donor-reactive T cells may have migrated into the graft rather than being deleted. Low donor cell numbers restricted donor-reactive repertoire measurement in two subjects.

V lost 4 bases, J lost 9 bases, and 22 bases lay in between. Per the germline V gene, CDR1 is MGHRA and CDR2 is YSYEKL. The CDR3 covers 16 residues. Assay used: immunoSEQ multiplex PCR; TCRdb lists only in-frame clones, some missing. This sample has 85,000 to 110,000 clones; approximately 79% occur once, and the top ten carry approximately 3%. The chain is built from TRBV4-1 and TRBJ2-1; a weak D match, TRBD1 (5 bases). The sample was CD4+ T cells from blood, taken around 44 months after liver transplant. The TCR was taken from a human patient who received a liver transplant. Some of the T cells might come from the graft donor. CDR3 DNA: TGCGCCAGCAGCCCGACGTCAGGGTATCTACCGAGTGAGCAGTTCTTC. Its translation: CASSPTSGYLPSEQFF.